These 18 T cell receptor beta chains originate from one sample sequenced in a study of shared clonotypes between healthy human individuals. Naive CD8 cells, CD45RO-negative and positively selected for CCR7, excluded terminally differentiated effector memory CD45RA+ cells. Only in-frame clones appear in the TCRdb table, and some are missing; sequencing was by immunoSEQ multiplex PCR. This table has over 2,000,000 clones, 93% appearing once. Source material: naive CD8+ T cells from PBMCs. These receptors were obtained from a man in his late teens or twenties in good health. Some clones in this sample may be carry-over from other donors' samples.

DNA for the CDR3: TGTGCCAGCTACGTGGGGGTGGATGAGCAGTTCTTC. Translation: CASYVGVDEQFF. This rearrangement joins TRBV2 to TRBJ2-1; D might be TRBD1 or TRBD2, each matching 5 bases. Germline CDR1 reads SNHLY; CDR2 reads FYNNEI. There are 12 residues in the CDR3. V lost 8 bases, J lost 8 bases, and 13 bases lay in between.

This sequence joins TRBV2 and TRBJ2-5, with 7 bases matching TRBD2. The ends lost 6 bases at V and 5 bases at J; junction bases unmatched: 12. This CDR3 comprises 15 residues. Germline assignment: CDR1 SNHLY and CDR2 FYNNEI. CDR3 in DNA: TGTGCCAGCAGCGGTGGACTAGACCAGTGGGAGACCCAGTACTTC. It codes for CASSGGLDQWETQYF.

V usage is TRBV6-6 and J usage is TRBJ2-3; no reliable D call. The CDR3 consists of 13 residues. Germline assignment: CDR1 MNHNY and CDR2 SVGAGI (reference sequence). Trimming took off 7 bases at V and 6 bases at J, with 14 bases between the two ends. The CDR3 reads CASTTAIRDTQYF. The CDR3 nucleotides read TGTGCCAGCACCACAGCCATCCGGGATACGCAGTATTTT.

This chain joins TRBV19 and TRBJ2-7, with 10 bases lining up with TRBD1. Per the germline V gene, CDR1 is LNHDA and CDR2 is SQIVND (reference sequence). The CDR3 covers 15 residues. The V and J ends lost 7 bases and 3 bases, in that order; junction bases with no gene match: 9. The CDR3 coding sequence is TGTGCCAGTAAGATGGGGGACAGGGGTCTCTACGAGCAGTACTTC. Translating gives CASKMGDRGLYEQYF.

The genes are TRBV28 and TRBJ2-7, with D unclear. This CDR3 comprises 14 residues. CDR1 MDHEN and CDR2 SYDVKM come from the germline V gene. Between the trimmed V and J ends, which lost 3 bases and 3 bases, there was a span of 12 bases. The CDR3 region is CASSLPMTDYEQYF. CDR3 bases: TGTGCCAGCAGTTTGCCGATGACTGACTACGAGCAGTACTTC.

The rearrangement joins TRBV7-9 to TRBJ2-1, with D perhaps TRBD1 (7 bases). Trimming cost V 5 bases and J 7 bases, with 15 bases left between them. This CDR3 contains 14 residues. In germline, CDR1 is SEHNR, CDR2 FQNEAQ (reference sequence). DNA for the CDR3: TGTGCCAGCAGCCCGGGACCAGGGGGGAATGAGCAGTTCTTC. Amino acid sequence: CASSPGPGGNEQFF.

The V call is TRBV29-1, the J call TRBJ1-3; no clear D. The V gene lost 7 bases and the J gene lost 0 bases, with 7 bases spanning the gap. CDR1 is SQVTM, CDR2 ANQGSEA, per germline. The CDR3 runs 12 residues. CDR3 nucleotide sequence: TGCAGCGGTGCCGTCTCTGGAAACACCATATATTTT. Translated, it gives CSGAVSGNTIYF.

The V gene is TRBV7-6, the J gene TRBJ2-3, with 13 bases that match TRBD2. Germline CDR1 reads SGHVS; CDR2 reads FNYEAQ. CDR3 length: 15 residues. V lost 9 bases, J lost 6 bases, and 9 bases stayed unmatched. CDR3 sequence: CASKRTSGSLDTQYF. The CDR3 nucleotides are TGTGCCAGTAAGAGGACTAGCGGGAGTTTGGATACGCAGTATTTT.

V usage is TRBV7-9 and J usage is TRBJ1-2, with D hard to call. The CDR3 consists of 13 residues. Germline V gene lookup returns CDR1 SEHNR and CDR2 FQNEAQ (reference sequence). V was trimmed by 1 base and J by 4 bases, leaving 7 bases between them. The CDR3 sequence is CASSLDPSYGYTF. In nucleotides, the CDR3 is TGTGCCAGCAGCTTAGATCCAAGCTATGGCTACACCTTC.

This chain links TRBV11-2 with TRBJ1-2; D call uncertain. Trimming took 1 base from V and 13 from J, leaving 10 bases between them. CDR1 and CDR2 (germline): SGHAT, FQNNGV. The CDR3 covers 11 residues. The CDR3 nucleotides read TGTGCCAGCAGCTTAGTCAGCCGAACCACCTTC. Translating gives CASSLVSRTTF.

The rearrangement links TRBV14 to TRBJ1-4; D may be TRBD1 (5 bases). Looked up from germline, CDR1 is SGHDN and CDR2 is FVKESK. The CDR3 consists of 14 residues. V lost 0 bases and J lost 5, with 7 bases in between. The CDR3 sequence is CASSQDWGNEKLFF. The CDR3 nucleotides are TGTGCCAGCAGCCAAGATTGGGGGAATGAAAAACTGTTTTTT.

The chain links TRBV6-1 to TRBJ2-2, with 16 bases lining up with TRBD2. CDR3 length: 19 amino acids. Losses at the gene ends were 0 bases for V and 0 bases for J; bases not matched to a gene: 1. Per the germline V gene, CDR1 is MNHNS and CDR2 is SASEGT. As DNA, the CDR3 is TGTGCCAGCAGTGAAGCGGGACTAGCGGGAGGGGCGAACACCGGGGAGCTGTTTTTT. This translates into CASSEAGLAGGANTGELFF.

The chain has TRBV9 and TRBJ2-1; perhaps TRBD1 as D (6 bases). Germline V gene sequence: CDR1 SGDLS, CDR2 YYNGEE. V was pared by 8 bases and J by 0 bases, with 18 bases between. The CDR3 is 16 residues long. In DNA form, the CDR3 reads TGTGCCAGTCAGCCCAGGGGATCTAGCTCCTACAATGAGCAGTTCTTC. This translates into CASQPRGSSSYNEQFF.

In this sample, this clone turned up once. This sequence joins TRBV19 and TRBJ2-3; 8 nucleotides agree with TRBD1. CDR1 is LNHDA and CDR2 is SQIVND in the germline V gene (reference sequence). V shed 6 bases and J 6 bases; nucleotides not matched to a gene: 14. This CDR3 has 16 amino acids. DNA for the CDR3: TGTGCCAGTAGCACCCTACCCAGGGGGCTGTTCGATACGCAGTATTTT. It yields the protein CASSTLPRGLFDTQYF.

The chain joins TRBV7-9 to TRBJ2-3; 7 bases line up with TRBD2. The ends lost 7 bases at V and 3 bases at J; junction bases unmatched: 10. The CDR3 is 15 residues long. CDR1 and CDR2 (germline): SEHNR, FQNEAQ (reference sequence). CDR3 coding DNA: TGTGCCAGCACCGCGGGTTTGCGGGAGACAGATACGCAGTATTTT. Translated: CASTAGLRETDTQYF.

The chain couples TRBV9 to TRBJ2-1; D assignment may be TRBD1 or TRBD2 (5 bases each). With 2 bases removed from V and 0 bases from J, the gap between germline ends came to 15 bases. The CDR3 covers 17 residues. Per germline, CDR1 SGDLS and CDR2 YYNGEE. As DNA, the CDR3 is TGTGCCAGCAGCGTTTGGGCCGGGACCACCTCCTACAATGAGCAGTTCTTC. Translated, it gives CASSVWAGTTSYNEQFF.

J is TRBJ2-1 and V is TRBV28, with 10 bases that match TRBD1. The CDR3 consists of 16 residues. V lost 5 bases, J lost 7 bases, and 11 bases stayed unmatched. Germline CDR1 and CDR2: MDHEN and SYDVKM. CDR3 coding DNA: TGTGCCAGCAGTCGACCGGGACAGGGGACTTTTAATGAGCAGTTCTTC. Amino acid sequence: CASSRPGQGTFNEQFF.

The chain has TRBV6-5 and TRBJ1-1, with 7 positions matching TRBD1. This CDR3 is 13 amino acids long. J lost 2 bases, V lost 6 bases, and 3 bases had no gene match. Germline-derived CDR1 and CDR2 are MNHEY and SVGAGI. CDR3 amino acids: CASRGQDNTEAFF. CDR3 DNA: TGTGCCAGCAGAGGACAGGATAACACTGAAGCTTTCTTT.